The next 5 T cell receptor beta chains were all read from a single sample in a study of blood T cell repertoires in COVID-19. Using immunoSEQ multiplex PCR, the repertoire was profiled, and TCRdb retains in-frame clones only, with some absent. Of fewer than 250,000 clones listed, 92% are singletons. Specimen: peripheral blood. Every receptor here comes from a man between 25 and 39 years old with acute or convalescent COVID-19.

The genes are TRBV19 and TRBJ1-1, with D possibly TRBD1 on 6 matching bases. CDR3 size: 14 residues. Germline-derived CDR1 and CDR2 are LNHDA and SQIVND (reference sequence). The CDR3 sequence is CASNLGAANTEAFF. In DNA, the CDR3 is TGTGCTTCGAATCTGGGGGCGGCCAACACTGAAGCTTTCTTT.

The chain joins TRBV6-2 or TRBV6-3 to TRBJ2-1; the D gene is possibly TRBD2 (6 bases). V lost 5 bases, J lost 1 base, and 15 bases lay in between. The CDR3 runs 16 residues. Germline loops: CDR1 MNHEY, CDR2 SVGEGT. The CDR3 nucleotides are TGTGCCAGCAGTGCCACCCGGGGGATGTCCTACAATGAGCAGTTCTTC. It codes for CASSATRGMSYNEQFF.

The CDR3 nucleotides read TGTGCCAGCAGGGGGACAGGTCTCAACACTGAAGCTTTCTTT. Its translation: CASRGTGLNTEAFF. The rearrangement joins TRBV6-5 to TRBJ1-1; 8 positions agree with TRBD1. J gave up 2 bases and V 6 bases, and 5 bases lay outside the gene matches. The CDR3 consists of 14 residues. In germline, CDR1 is MNHEY, CDR2 SVGAGI.

The chain joins TRBV19 to TRBJ1-6, with 10 bases fitting TRBD1. Germline V lookup: CDR1 LNHDA, CDR2 SQIVND (reference sequence). The CDR3 covers 16 residues. V lost 5 bases to trimming and J lost 7 bases; unmatched junction nucleotides: 8. Here the CDR3 reads CASSATWGQGNSPLHF. CDR3 sequence (DNA): TGTGCCAGTAGTGCGACATGGGGACAGGGGAATTCACCCCTCCACTTT. The complete variable domain, with remaining parts taken from reference TRBV19 and TRBJ1-6, reads DGGITQSPKYLFRKEGQNVTLSCEQNLNHDAMYWYRQDPGQGLRLIYYSQIVNDFQKGDIAEGYSVSREKKESFPLTVTSAQKNPTAFYLCASSATWGQGNSPLHFGNGTRLTVT.

This chain joins TRBV3-1 (or the pseudogene TRBV3-2) and TRBJ2-6; 7 positions agree with TRBD1. Germline loops: CDR1 LGHDT, CDR2 YNNKEL (reference sequence). V was clipped by 4 bases and J by 0 bases; unmatched bases: 6. The CDR3 is 17 amino acids. The CDR3 sequence is CASSPTGVPSGANVLTF. DNA for the CDR3: TGTGCCAGCAGCCCCACAGGGGTCCCCTCTGGGGCCAACGTCCTGACTTTC.